The 13 T cell receptor beta chains given below trace back to one sample, sequenced in a study of blood T cell repertoires in COVID-19 (dated by TCRdb to 2019 to 2021). The method behind the library was the immunoSEQ multiplex PCR assay. TCRdb provides this immuneACCESS table in a form limited to in-frame rearrangements. Some clones are lacking; in checked studies, under half of them reflect an unresolved V gene, and why the rest are absent is not known. This sample has over 120,000 clones in its table, and roughly 86% of those were observed once. The ten largest clones take up 0.75% to 0.95% of the sample. Sequencing was performed on peripheral blood. These receptors came from a woman aged 45-60 years with acute or convalescent COVID-19.

The chain joins TRBV19 to TRBJ1-6; D possibly corresponds to TRBD1 (6 bases). Looked up from germline, CDR1 is LNHDA and CDR2 is SQIVND (reference sequence). CDR3 length: 13 amino acids. V gave up 9 bases and J gave up 8 bases, with 14 bases separating them. CDR3 in amino acids: CASLGQIDSPLHF. The CDR3 DNA reads TGTGCCAGCCTCGGACAGATTGATTCACCCCTCCACTTT.

The rearrangement joins TRBV6-5 to TRBJ2-1; TRBD1 agrees at 7 bases. Germline CDR1 MNHEY, CDR2 SVGAGI. V was pared by 5 bases and J by 4 bases, with 5 bases of the junction left unmatched. The CDR3 is 14 amino acids. The CDR3 DNA sequence: TGTGCCAGCAGTCCTCCGGGACAGTACAATGAGCAGTTCTTC. Protein sequence: CASSPPGQYNEQFF.

The chain employs TRBV11-2 and TRBJ1-6, with no clear D. Germline loops: CDR1 SGHAT, CDR2 FQNNGV. V was shortened by 1 base and J by 5 bases, with 9 bases between the two germline ends. The CDR3 consists of 15 residues. The CDR3 protein is CASSLGYRDNSPLHF. For the CDR3, the DNA is TGTGCCAGCAGCTTAGGGTACAGAGATAATTCACCCCTCCACTTT.

This clone was detected once. The V call is TRBV20-1, the J call TRBJ2-7; the D is unclear. The CDR3 contains 12 residues. Trimming stripped 3 bases from V and 0 bases from J, with 6 bases between. Germline assignment: CDR1 DFQATT and CDR2 SNEGSKA (reference sequence). CDR3 DNA: TGCAGTGCTAGTCCCAGCTCCTACGAGCAGTACTTC. Translation: CSASPSSYEQYF.

The chain is built from TRBV5-4 and TRBJ1-6; 9 bases map to TRBD1. Germline CDR1 and CDR2: SGHNT and YYREEE (reference sequence). This CDR3 comprises 16 residues. J lost 3 bases, V lost 4 bases, and 5 bases had no gene match. CDR3 DNA: TGTGCCAGCAGCCCGCAGACAGGGGGCTATAATTCACCCCTCCACTTT. Its translation: CASSPQTGGYNSPLHF.

The chain employs TRBV19 and TRBJ1-2; unclear D gene. Trimming shortened V by 6 bases and J by 2 bases, and 7 bases separated the two germline ends. From germline, CDR1 is LNHDA and CDR2 SQIVND (reference sequence). This CDR3 has 12 residues. The CDR3 region is CASRYSNYGYTF. The CDR3 DNA follows: TGTGCCAGTAGGTACTCAAACTATGGCTACACCTTC. Using reference TRBV19 and TRBJ1-2 for the parts outside the CDR3, the full variable domain is DGGITQSPKYLFRKEGQNVTLSCEQNLNHDAMYWYRQDPGQGLRLIYYSQIVNDFQKGDIAEGYSVSREKKESFPLTVTSAQKNPTAFYLCASRYSNYGYTFGSGTRLTVV.

This clone was observed a single time. The chain carries TRBV18 and TRBJ2-1; 8 bases map to TRBD2. There are 15 residues in the CDR3. V lost 5 bases, J lost 5 bases, and 8 bases stayed unmatched. CDR1 is KGHSH, CDR2 LQKENI, per germline. CDR3 nucleotides: TGTGCCAGCTCAACCAGCGGGGGACTTAACAATGAGCAGTTCTTC. Translated, it gives CASSTSGGLNNEQFF.

The rearrangement links TRBV7-9 to TRBJ2-1; 9 bases agree with TRBD2. This CDR3 contains 16 residues. V lost 3 bases and J lost 0; bases outside the gene matches: 3. Germline CDR1 SEHNR, CDR2 FQNEAQ (reference sequence). CDR3 bases: TGTGCCAGCAGCTTCCTAGCGGGAAGCTCCTACAATGAGCAGTTCTTC. Its translation: CASSFLAGSSYNEQFF. The whole variable domain, remainder taken from reference TRBV7-9 and TRBJ2-1, is DTGVSQNPRHKITKRGQNVTFRCDPISEHNRLYWYRQTLGQGPEFLTYFQNEAQLEKSRLLSDRFSAERPKGSFSTLEIQRTEQGDSAMYLCASSFLAGSSYNEQFFGPGTRLTVL.

The gene calls are TRBV5-4 and TRBJ1-1; D is undetermined. The CDR3 contains 15 residues. Between the trimmed V and J ends, which lost 1 base and 0 bases, there was a span of 10 bases. CDR1 and CDR2 (germline): SGHNT, YYREEE (reference sequence). The CDR3 bases are TGTGCCAGCAGCTTGATGGGAGGGATGAACACTGAAGCTTTCTTT. Translated: CASSLMGGMNTEAFF.

The rearrangement links TRBV25-1 to TRBJ2-7; a weak D match, TRBD2 (6 bases). The CDR3 covers 13 residues. Germline CDR1 reads MGHDK; CDR2 reads SYGVNS. V was pared by 8 bases and J by 3 bases, with 14 bases between. CDR3 region: CASGGGESYEQYF. The CDR3 region has the DNA TGTGCCAGCGGTGGCGGGGAAAGCTACGAGCAGTACTTC.

The CDR3 nucleotides are TGCGCCAGCAGCTTGGGCGGACAGCGACCCTCCTACGAGCAGTACTTC. Amino acids: CASSLGGQRPSYEQYF. This chain connects TRBV5-1 to TRBJ2-7; D is possibly TRBD1 (6 bases). CDR3 length: 16 residues. Germline assignment: CDR1 SGHRS and CDR2 YFSETQ. The V end lost 0 bases, the J end lost 0 bases, and 13 bases lay between the germline ends.

The J gene is TRBJ2-7, the V gene TRBV5-1; a possible D gene is TRBD1 (6 bases). Per the germline V gene, CDR1 is SGHRS and CDR2 is YFSETQ. This CDR3 comprises 15 residues. V was clipped by 4 bases and J by 0 bases, with 14 bases between them. CDR3 DNA: TGCGCCAGCAGCGTTGAAACAGGGCTCTCCTACGAGCAGTACTTC. This gives the protein CASSVETGLSYEQYF.

The chain joins TRBV10-3 to TRBJ1-1; D is possibly TRBD1 (6 bases). V gave up 9 bases and J gave up 1 base, with 9 bases separating them. This CDR3 spans 12 amino acids. Germline V gene data show CDR1 as ENHRY and CDR2 as SYGVKD. Here the CDR3 DNA reads TGTGCCATGAGGGACACGAACACTGAAGCTTTCTTT. Protein sequence: CAMRDTNTEAFF.